This TCR beta chain was observed in a study of OX40 agonist ivuxolimab in advanced cancers. Study-level results: Averaged across samples, CD8+ T cells carried more expanded clones than CD4+ did.

As concerns this clone: The antigen is not known.

Sequencing was performed with immunoSEQ multiplex PCR; in TCRdb, only in-frame clones are kept and a portion is missing. The table records 85,000 to 100,000 clones, about 85% of them present only once. The receptor's source is an adult with an advanced solid tumor such as melanoma, head and neck, liver or kidney cancer. Material: CD4+ or CD8+ T cells sorted from blood, obtained in a trial of the OX40 agonist ivuxolimab.

The CDR3 is CAKTSETNTGELFF. The CDR3 DNA follows: TGTGCCAAAACAAGCGAAACGAACACCGGGGAGCTGTTTTTT. The rearrangement uses TRBV7-9 and TRBJ2-2; D not resolved. V shed 10 bases and J shed 0 bases, with 12 bases lying between them. Germline CDR1 SEHNR, CDR2 FQNEAQ (reference sequence). This CDR3 comprises 14 residues. The full variable domain, rest sourced from reference TRBV7-9 and TRBJ2-2, is DTGVSQNPRHKITKRGQNVTFRCDPISEHNRLYWYRQTLGQGPEFLTYFQNEAQLEKSRLLSDRFSAERPKGSFSTLEIQRTEQGDSAMYLCAKTSETNTGELFFGEGSRLTVL.